Shown below are 14 T cell receptor beta chains from a single sample sequenced in a study of T-cell memory formation after mild COVID-19. TCRdb reanalysed the 5' RACE reads using MiXCR and keeps one entry per CDR3 protein. Of 140,000 to 150,000 distinct CDR3 sequences in the sample, about a fifth were seen once. Input material: PBMCs or a T cell subset sorted from them (not recorded which). These receptors originate from an adult woman who had mild COVID-19 (a few samples of this study predate the infection). Cell type and time point are not known.

V and J are TRBV20-1 and TRBJ2-7; 9 positions agree with TRBD2. CDR3 length: 14 residues. V dropped 5 bases and J dropped 7; count of bases not matched to a gene: 12. From germline, CDR1 is DFQATT and CDR2 SNEGSKA (reference sequence). The CDR3 DNA reads as TGCAGTGCTCGCCTCCCTAGCGGGAATGGAGAGCAGTACTTC. Amino acids: CSARLPSGNGEQYF.

This clonotype was seen more than once but under ten times. The chain recombines TRBV5-6 with TRBJ2-3; D might be TRBD1 or TRBD2, each matching 5 bases. CDR3 length: 15 residues. CDR1 SGHDT and CDR2 YYEEEE come from the germline V gene. The V gene lost 5 bases and the J gene lost 2 bases, with 15 bases spanning the gap. The CDR3, as DNA: TGTGCCAGCAGTACCCCCGGGGCTAACACAGATACGCAGTATTTT. It specifies CASSTPGANTDTQYF.

This clonotype was seen only a few times. The chain recombines TRBV5-1 with TRBJ2-1, with D tentatively TRBD1 (5 bases). This CDR3 spans 14 amino acids. CDR1 is SGHRS and CDR2 is YFSETQ in the germline V gene. V lost 1 base and J lost 2, with 7 bases in between. CDR3 protein: CASSLMGPYNEQFF. In DNA form, the CDR3 reads TGCGCCAGCAGCTTGATGGGGCCCTACAATGAGCAGTTCTTC.

This CDR3 reads CASSLMAGEQYF. The CDR3 bases are TGCGCCAGCAGCTTGATGGCGGGCGAGCAGTACTTC. The chain recombines TRBV5-1 with TRBJ2-7; D possibly corresponds to TRBD2 (5 bases). Germline V CDR1 and CDR2: SGHRS, YFSETQ. V gave up 1 base and J gave up 6 bases, with 8 bases separating them. This CDR3 spans 12 amino acids.

The chain is built from TRBV7-9 and TRBJ2-5; D is unresolved. Germline CDR1 reads SEHNR; CDR2 reads FQNEAQ (reference sequence). The CDR3 spans 14 residues. Deletions cut 3 bases from V and 1 base from J, with 9 bases between. The CDR3 bases are TGTGCCAGCAGCTTCGACGGAGCCCAAGAGACCCAGTACTTC. It translates to CASSFDGAQETQYF.

The chain is built from TRBV5-1 and TRBJ2-7; possible D gene TRBD2, 6 bases. V was shortened by 4 bases and J by 1 base, with 18 bases between the two germline ends. This CDR3 spans 16 amino acids. Germline loops: CDR1 SGHRS, CDR2 YFSETQ. This CDR3 reads CASSPEGPPASYEQYF. The CDR3 coding sequence is TGCGCCAGCAGCCCGGAGGGGCCACCAGCTTCCTACGAGCAGTACTTC.

The V call is TRBV5-1, the J call TRBJ1-1; TRBD1 aligns across 8 bases. This CDR3 has 14 residues. V lost 3 bases and J lost 5; bases outside the gene matches: 6. The germline V gene encodes CDR1 SGHRS and CDR2 YFSETQ. As DNA, the CDR3 is TGCGCCAGCAGCTCGCAGGGGGCGAGGACTGAAGCTTTCTTT. As protein: CASSSQGARTEAFF.

The rearrangement links TRBV12-3 or TRBV12-4 to TRBJ1-2, with D perhaps matching TRBD1 (5 bases). The length of the CDR3 is 13 residues. V was clipped by 6 bases and J by 8 bases, with 16 bases between them. CDR3 protein: CASSLGGGRGYTF. The DNA of the CDR3 is TGTGCCAGCAGCCTGGGGGGGGGTAGAGGCTACACCTTC.

The chain recombines TRBV28 with TRBJ2-7; 8 nucleotides align to TRBD1. Germline-derived CDR1 and CDR2 are MDHEN and SYDVKM. Germline trimming cut 5 bases from V and 0 bases from J; bases unmatched to any gene: 6. The CDR3 contains 15 residues. The CDR3 region is CASSLTGGVSYEQYF. CDR3 in DNA: TGTGCCAGCAGTCTTACAGGGGGAGTCTCCTACGAGCAGTACTTC. Variable domain in full (rest from reference TRBV28 and TRBJ2-7): DVKVTQSSRYLVKRTGEKVFLECVQDMDHENMFWYRQDPGLGLRLIYFSYDVKMKEKGDIPEGYSVSREKKERFSLILESASTNQTSMYLCASSLTGGVSYEQYFGPGTRLTVT.

This clonotype was counted a few times. The rearrangement joins TRBV2 to TRBJ2-7; no firm D call. The CDR3 loop spans 12 amino acids. CDR1 is SNHLY, CDR2 FYNNEI, per germline. V gave up 5 bases and J gave up 3 bases, with 8 bases separating them. CDR3 bases: TGTGCCAGCAGTACAGACTTCTACGAGCAGTACTTC. It is translated as CASSTDFYEQYF.

V usage is TRBV20-1 and J usage is TRBJ2-3; D is perhaps TRBD2 (5 bases). The length of the CDR3 is 16 residues. Germline V gene lookup returns CDR1 DFQATT and CDR2 SNEGSKA (reference sequence). Trimming stripped 0 bases from V and 6 bases from J, with 19 bases between. CDR3 DNA sequence: TGCAGTGCTAGAGATCTTAGGACTGGAGGTCCGGATACGCAGTATTTT. This codes for CSARDLRTGGPDTQYF.

The chain joins TRBV5-1 to TRBJ2-1, with 8 bases matching TRBD1. Trimming cost V 4 bases and J 7 bases; bases outside gene matches: 10. The CDR3 extends over 15 amino acids. From germline, CDR1 is SGHRS and CDR2 YFSETQ. The CDR3 loop is CASSLGQGKANEQFF. Here the CDR3 DNA reads TGCGCCAGCAGCCTTGGACAGGGAAAAGCTAATGAGCAGTTCTTC.

This clonotype was seen only a few times. The rearrangement links TRBV6-2 or TRBV6-3 to TRBJ1-2, with 9 bases aligning to TRBD1. Germline-derived CDR1 and CDR2 are MNHEY and SVGEGT. V was pared by 10 bases and J by 5 bases, with 5 bases of the junction left unmatched. The CDR3 totals 12 residues. Here the CDR3 DNA reads TGTGCCACCGGACAGGGGATATATGGCTACACCTTC. This encodes CATGQGIYGYTF.

The genes are TRBV5-1 and TRBJ2-7, with D perhaps being TRBD1 or TRBD2 (7 bases each). CDR3 length equals 14 residues. V gave up 4 bases and J gave up 1 base, with 12 bases separating them. CDR1 is SGHRS, CDR2 YFSETQ, per germline. CDR3 amino acids: CASSDQGGSYEQYF. The CDR3 DNA reads TGCGCCAGCAGCGATCAGGGGGGGTCCTACGAGCAGTACTTC.